A single T cell receptor (beta chain) is shown here with its context. Its specificity is unknown. Ipilimumab-mediated CTLA-4 blockade plus focal radiation was given to patients having chemo-refractory metastatic non-small-cell lung cancer. The sample is drawn from a study of radiotherapy plus CTLA-4 blockade in lung cancer. In the study overall: For around 18% of patients, objective responses occurred, and about 30% had disease control. Broader study findings: Among blood TCR repertoires after radiotherapy plus ipilimumab, tumor-derived clones expanded. Among reported predictors of response, early blood T cell clone dynamics with interferon-beta performed best.

Using immunoSEQ multiplex PCR, the repertoire was profiled, and TCRdb retains in-frame clones only, with some absent. The sample shows around 30,000 clones, over 60% of them seen only once. With 4 bases clipped from V and 0 bases from J, the junction kept 24 bases outside the gene matches. The CDR3 covers 22 residues. The V gene's germline CDR1 is SGHRS and CDR2 YFSETQ. Sample: peripheral blood, taken from a patient treated with radiotherapy plus ipilimumab. This sequence originates from a human donor with non-small cell lung cancer whose response to radiotherapy plus ipilimumab could not be evaluated. The chain employs TRBV5-1 and TRBJ1-5, with TRBD1 identical over 8 bases. The CDR3 sequence is CASSPDLPRDRPLGGSNQPQHF. The CDR3 region has the DNA TGCGCCAGCAGCCCTGACCTTCCCCGGGACAGGCCACTCGGGGGTAGCAATCAGCCCCAGCATTTT.